The entry below gives a single T cell receptor beta chain sequence along with its context. Its matching antigen is unknown. Germline CDR1 and CDR2: MNHNS and SASEGT. The trim removed 8 bases at V and 4 bases at J, leaving 1 base unmatched. The CDR3 runs 12 residues. The data originate from a study of cytomegalovirus exposure and HLA in healthy donors. The PCR employed 60 Vbeta primers together with 13 Jbeta primers. Assay used: immunoSEQ multiplex PCR; TCRdb lists only in-frame clones, some missing. This sample carries 100,000 to 140,000 clones, 82% of them seen once, and the ten largest clones take approximately 2.6%. General study findings and limits: In vitro testing confirmed three CMV-associated chains as specific for CMV antigens. Follow-up analysis seemed to connect common viral pathogens with several of the most significant clusters identified.

This sequence originates from a young man in good health and CMV-seropositive. The specimen sequenced was PBMCs. V gene TRBV6-1 combines with J gene TRBJ2-1, with 8 positions matching TRBD1. The CDR3 here is CASGDRYNEQFF. CDR3 nucleotides: TGTGCCAGCGGGGACAGGTACAATGAGCAGTTCTTC.